Listed below are T cell receptor beta chains from one sample, sequenced in a study of Ad26.COV2.S vaccination and SARS-CoV-2 variants. Here immunoSEQ multiplex PCR was the method, and the copy in TCRdb shows in-frame clones only, minus some. The sample yields around 450,000 clones, around 90% seen once. Sample: peripheral blood, taken in a trial of Ad26.COV2.S vaccine versus placebo. The source is a person aged 18 to 59 who received the Ad26.COV2.S COVID-19 vaccine or a placebo. Each CDR3 is given with its conserved first and last residue. The D gene is left open where the match is weak. Size values are once, few and many counts, or a class for expanded clones, and some rows have none.

J gene,clone size,D gene,CDR3 length,V gene,CDR3 DNA,CDR3 protein
TRBJ2-1,.,TRBD2,16,TRBV27,TGTGCCAGCAGTTCCACTAGCGGGAGGGTCAACAATGAGCAGTTCTTC,CASSSTSGRVNNEQFF
TRBJ1-1,.,.,15,TRBV6-2/TRBV6-3,TGTGCCAGCAGCAGACCACAGGCTACGAACACTGAAGCTTTCTTT,CASSRPQATNTEAFF
TRBJ1-1,.,.,15,TRBV14,TGTGCCAGCAGCCAAACCCGGACGGATGCGGCTGAAGCTTTCTTT,CASSQTRTDAAEAFF
TRBJ2-1,.,TRBD2,15,TRBV4-1,TGCGCCAGCAGCCAGCGGGAGGTGAACACTAATGAGCAGTTCTTC,CASSQREVNTNEQFF
TRBJ2-7,.,.,11,TRBV6-5,TGTGCCAGCAGTTACTCGAGGAAGCAGTACTTC,CASSYSRKQYF
TRBJ2-5,once,TRBD1,18,TRBV5-1,TGCGCCAGCAGCTCTCAAGGGACAGGGATCCAAGCTCGGGAGACCCAGTACTTC,CASSSQGTGIQARETQYF
TRBJ2-3,.,.,13,TRBV29-1,TGCAGCGTTGCGATGCCAAGCACAGATACGCAGTATTTT,CSVAMPSTDTQYF
TRBJ2-1,.,TRBD1,18,TRBV10-1,TGCGCCAGCACCCTACCAGGGGGAGTTAGCATTGGGTCCGATGAGCAGTTCTTC,CASTLPGGVSIGSDEQFF
TRBJ2-1,.,.,11,TRBV24-1,TGTGCCACCAGTGACTACAATGAGCAGTTCTTC,CATSDYNEQFF
TRBJ2-3,.,.,13,TRBV23-1,TGCGCCAGCAGTCAAAAGAACACAGATACGCAGTATTTT,CASSQKNTDTQYF
TRBJ2-1,.,.,13,TRBV7-2,TGTGCCAGCAGCTTAGATCCCTACAATGAGCAGTTCTTC,CASSLDPYNEQFF
TRBJ2-3,.,.,16,TRBV6-5,TGTGCCAGCAGTTACTCGATTGGTAGCAGCACAGATACGCAGTATTTT,CASSYSIGSSTDTQYF
TRBJ2-5,few,TRBD1,16,TRBV6-2/TRBV6-3,TGTGCCAGCAGTTACCCCCGGGACAGCGGCGAGGAGACCCAGTACTTC,CASSYPRDSGEETQYF
TRBJ2-7,.,TRBD2,14,TRBV4-3,TGCGCCAGCAGCCAAAGACTAGCGGGGTTCGAGCAGTACTTC,CASSQRLAGFEQYF
TRBJ1-1,once,.,13,TRBV5-1,TGCGCCAGCAGCTTGGGGGTAGGCACTGAAGCTTTCTTT,CASSLGVGTEAFF
TRBJ2-1,.,.,13,TRBV5-8,TGTGCCAGCAGCTCCTACATCTACAATGAGCAGTTCTTC,CASSSYIYNEQFF
TRBJ2-1,few,.,11,TRBV3-1/TRBV3-2,TGTGCCAGCAGGCTCGGAAATGAGCAGTTCTTC,CASRLGNEQFF
TRBJ2-7,.,TRBD2,15,TRBV10-3,TGTGCCATCAGTCGACTAGCGGCTGACGGAAACGAGCAGTACTTC,CAISRLAADGNEQYF
TRBJ2-5,.,TRBD1,18,TRBV29-1,TGCAGCGTTGAAGAAGGAGGGGACAGGGGGCGCCCCTTGGAGACCCAGTACTTC,CSVEEGGDRGRPLETQYF
TRBJ2-1,.,TRBD2,16,TRBV28,TGTGCCAGCAGCCCAAGCCCCCAGGGACTAGTTAGTGAGCAGTTCTTC,CASSPSPQGLVSEQFF
TRBJ2-2,.,TRBD2,16,TRBV4-2,TGTGCCAGCAGCCAAGGGAGGGAGGGGAGCACCGGGGAGCTGTTTTTT,CASSQGREGSTGELFF
TRBJ1-5,few,TRBD1,15,TRBV10-3,TGTGCCATCAGTGAAGAGGGGGCGGTAAATCAGCCCCAGCATTTT,CAISEEGAVNQPQHF
TRBJ2-2,few,.,16,TRBV7-9,TGTGCCAACCACCAGGGATTGACAGCGTACACCGGGGAGCTGTTTTTT,CANHQGLTAYTGELFF
TRBJ2-4,.,.,16,TRBV19,TGTGCCAGTAGTTTGGTGGGCTCACTAGCCAAAAACATTCAGTACTTC,CASSLVGSLAKNIQYF
TRBJ2-1,.,TRBD2,13,TRBV20-1,TGCAGTGCTAGTGCGGGAGCCTACAATGAGCAGTTCTTC,CSASAGAYNEQFF
TRBJ2-5,.,.,16,TRBV7-3,TGTGCCAGCAGCCACCCTGAACAGGGCTTCGAAGAGACCCAGTACTTC,CASSHPEQGFEETQYF
TRBJ2-1,once,TRBD2,16,TRBV29-1,TGCAGCGTTGAGACCAGTACTAGCGGGAGTGGCGATGAGCAGTTCTTC,CSVETSTSGSGDEQFF
TRBJ2-3,.,.,18,TRBV7-7,TGTGCCAGCAGCCCGAGTCCACTTCTAGGCGGGATGACAGATACGCAGTATTTT,CASSPSPLLGGMTDTQYF
TRBJ1-1,.,.,12,TRBV5-1,TGCGCCAGCAGCATGAGGGGACCTGAAGCTTTCTTT,CASSMRGPEAFF
TRBJ1-1,.,.,12,TRBV18,TGTGCCAGCTCACCTGGACTTGGGGACGCTTTCTTT,CASSPGLGDAFF
TRBJ1-5,.,.,15,TRBV5-8,TGTGCCAGCAGCGGCGGGGAGGCCGCAAATCAGCCCCAGCATTTT,CASSGGEAANQPQHF
TRBJ2-1,.,TRBD2,18,TRBV18,TGTGCCAGCTCACCACTGATTAGCGGGAGAGGGGGTTACGATGAGCAGTTCTTC,CASSPLISGRGGYDEQFF
TRBJ1-5,.,.,13,TRBV7-9,TGTGCCAGCAGCTTACTTAGCAATCAGCCCCAGCATTTT,CASSLLSNQPQHF
TRBJ2-3,.,.,17,TRBV7-2,TGTGCCAGCAGCTTAGTAGGGCGGGTCACCCGCACAGATACGCAGTATTTT,CASSLVGRVTRTDTQYF
TRBJ1-1,.,TRBD1,14,TRBV7-3,TGTGCCAGCTCTTTACAGGGGGCCGCCACTGAAGCTTTCTTT,CASSLQGAATEAFF
TRBJ1-4,.,TRBD1,15,TRBV30,TGTGCCTGGAGTCACAACAGGGGGGGCAATGAAAAACTGTTTTTT,CAWSHNRGGNEKLFF
TRBJ1-6,.,.,16,TRBV9,TGTGCCAGCAGCGTAGGACAGTGGGCCTATAATTCACCCCTCCACTTT,CASSVGQWAYNSPLHF
TRBJ1-2,.,TRBD1,18,TRBV3-1/TRBV3-2,TGTGCCAGCAGCCAAGGATTTCCGACAGGGCATATACCCTATGGCTACACCTTC,CASSQGFPTGHIPYGYTF
TRBJ2-1,.,TRBD2,15,TRBV7-2,TGTGCCAGCAGCTTCATCGGGGGGGGCTTCAATGAGCAGTTCTTC,CASSFIGGGFNEQFF
TRBJ2-1,.,.,14,TRBV7-9,TGTGCCAGCAGCTCAGCGGGTAACCAGGATGAGCAGTTCTTC,CASSSAGNQDEQFF
TRBJ2-7,once,TRBD2,16,TRBV4-3,TGCGCCAGCAGCCAAGATTTGGGCGGGAGCTCCTACGAGCAGTACTTC,CASSQDLGGSSYEQYF
TRBJ2-5,.,.,13,TRBV10-3,TGTGCCATCAGTCCCAGCGGTCAGGAGACCCAGTACTTC,CAISPSGQETQYF
TRBJ2-7,.,.,14,TRBV5-4,TGTGCCAGCAGCTTGGTAGAGGAGAGACACGAGCAGTACTTC,CASSLVEERHEQYF
TRBJ2-5,.,.,14,TRBV5-1,TGCGCCAGCAGCTTGGCCCCCAGCCAAGAGACCCAGTACTTC,CASSLAPSQETQYF
TRBJ1-1,.,TRBD1,15,TRBV7-2,TGTGCCAGCAGCAAGGACAGGGTTGGGCACACTGAAGCTTTCTTT,CASSKDRVGHTEAFF
TRBJ1-6,.,TRBD1,17,TRBV24-1,TGTGCCACCATATTCCGGGACAGGACCTCCTATAATTCACCCCTCCACTTT,CATIFRDRTSYNSPLHF